This TCR beta chain was retrieved from a study of T cell repertoires in cytomegalovirus infection. In the study overall: Recently identified HLA-C-restricted CMV epitopes and well-studied HLA-B-restricted CMV epitopes were used by the study. Overall study findings and caveats: Totalled public TCR beta family frequency picked out people who carried CMV plus the relevant HLA. CMV-specific TCR beta clonotypes restricted by HLA-C were the ones dominating the ex vivo response.

This clonotype was observed a few times. Its cognate antigen is unknown. TCRdb fed the reads into MiXCR, producing one record per CDR3 protein. The data hold about 770,000 distinct CDR3 sequences, with roughly 29% observed a single time. This CDR3 comprises 11 residues. Looked up from germline, CDR1 is MDHEN and CDR2 is SYDVKM. V was trimmed by 3 bases and J by 6 bases, leaving 5 bases between them. The specimen comprised cultured CD8+ T cells from PBMCs, sampled from culture after CMV antigen stimulation. The source of this sequence is a human donor in good health (CMV status not recorded). Some clones in this sample may be carry-over from other donors' samples. The V call is TRBV28, the J call TRBJ1-1; D not certain. The CDR3 spells CASSLFAEAFF. The DNA for the CDR3 is TGTGCCAGCAGTTTGTTTGCTGAAGCTTTCTTT. Variable domain in full (rest from reference TRBV28 and TRBJ1-1): DVKVTQSSRYLVKRTGEKVFLECVQDMDHENMFWYRQDPGLGLRLIYFSYDVKMKEKGDIPEGYSVSREKKERFSLILESASTNQTSMYLCASSLFAEAFFGQGTRLTVV.